The present entry profiles one T cell receptor (beta chain) with its context. CDR3 length: 14 residues. The ends were cut back, 2 bases at V and 1 base at J, with 9 bases in the middle. From germline, CDR1 is MNHEY and CDR2 SVGAGI. The data stem from a study of blood T cell repertoires in COVID-19. Across the study: Sources were T cells, B-cell-depleted T cells, or PBMCs; the material itself was cDNA or gDNA.

Repertoires were generated with immunoSEQ multiplex PCR, while TCRdb's copy carries only in-frame clones and drops some. The sample holds under 250,000 clones, less than 85% seen once. The sequenced sample consisted of peripheral blood. This receptor was obtained from a woman aged 70 to 79 with active or convalescent COVID-19. This sequence joins TRBV6-5 and TRBJ2-7; D unresolved. CDR3 region: CASSYTTLSYEQYF. The CDR3 DNA sequence: TGTGCCAGCAGTTACACCACACTATCCTACGAGCAGTACTTC.